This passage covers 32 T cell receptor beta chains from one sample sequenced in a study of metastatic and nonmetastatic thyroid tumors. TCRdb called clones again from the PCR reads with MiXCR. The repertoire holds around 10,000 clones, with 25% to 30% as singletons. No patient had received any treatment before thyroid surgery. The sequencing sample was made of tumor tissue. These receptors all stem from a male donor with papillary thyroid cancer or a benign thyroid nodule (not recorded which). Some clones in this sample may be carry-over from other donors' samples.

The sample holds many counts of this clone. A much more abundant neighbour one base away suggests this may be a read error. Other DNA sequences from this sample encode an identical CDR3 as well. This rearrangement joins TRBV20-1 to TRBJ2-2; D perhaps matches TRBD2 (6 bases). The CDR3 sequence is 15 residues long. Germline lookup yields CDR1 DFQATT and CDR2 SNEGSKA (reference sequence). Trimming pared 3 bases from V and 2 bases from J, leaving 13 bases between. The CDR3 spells CSARRGGVNTGELFF. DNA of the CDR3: TGCAGTGCTAGGAGGGGCGGGGTCAACACCGGGGAGCTGTTTTTT.

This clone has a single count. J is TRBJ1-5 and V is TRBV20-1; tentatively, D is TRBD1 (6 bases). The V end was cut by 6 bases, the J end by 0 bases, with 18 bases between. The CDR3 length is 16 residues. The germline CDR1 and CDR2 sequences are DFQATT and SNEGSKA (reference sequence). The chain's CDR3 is CSALKGGLDSNQPQHF. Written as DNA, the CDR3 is TGCAGTGCCTTAAAGGGGGGGCTCGATAGCAATCAGCCCCAGCATTTT.

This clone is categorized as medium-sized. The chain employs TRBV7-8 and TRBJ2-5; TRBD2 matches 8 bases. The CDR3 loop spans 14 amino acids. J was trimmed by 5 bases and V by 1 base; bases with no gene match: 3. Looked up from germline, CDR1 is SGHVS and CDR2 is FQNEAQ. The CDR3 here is CASSLEVAGETQYF. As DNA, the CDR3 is TGTGCCAGCAGCTTAGAAGTAGCGGGGGAGACCCAGTACTTC.

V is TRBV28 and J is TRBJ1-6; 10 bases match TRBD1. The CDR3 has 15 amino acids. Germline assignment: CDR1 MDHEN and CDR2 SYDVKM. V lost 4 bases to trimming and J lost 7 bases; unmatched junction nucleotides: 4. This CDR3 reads CASSSPGQGNSPLHF. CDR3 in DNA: TGTGCCAGCAGTTCGCCGGGACAGGGGAATTCACCCCTCCACTTT.

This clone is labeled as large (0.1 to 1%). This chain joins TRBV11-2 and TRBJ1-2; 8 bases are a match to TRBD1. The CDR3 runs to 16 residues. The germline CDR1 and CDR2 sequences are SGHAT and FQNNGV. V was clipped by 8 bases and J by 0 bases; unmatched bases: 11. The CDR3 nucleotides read TGTGCCAGCGGCGAGGCAGGGGGCTCCCCTAACTATGGCTACACCTTC. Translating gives CASGEAGGSPNYGYTF.

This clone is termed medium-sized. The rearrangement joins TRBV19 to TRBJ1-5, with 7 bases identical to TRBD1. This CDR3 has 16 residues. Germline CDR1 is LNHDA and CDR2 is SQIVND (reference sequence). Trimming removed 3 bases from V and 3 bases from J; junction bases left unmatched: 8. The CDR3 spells CASSIGRDRYNQPQHF. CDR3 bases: TGTGCCAGTAGTATCGGCAGGGACAGATACAATCAGCCCCAGCATTTT. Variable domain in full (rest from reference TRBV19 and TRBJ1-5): DGGITQSPKYLFRKEGQNVTLSCEQNLNHDAMYWYRQDPGQGLRLIYYSQIVNDFQKGDIAEGYSVSREKKESFPLTVTSAQKNPTAFYLCASSIGRDRYNQPQHFGDGTRLSIL.

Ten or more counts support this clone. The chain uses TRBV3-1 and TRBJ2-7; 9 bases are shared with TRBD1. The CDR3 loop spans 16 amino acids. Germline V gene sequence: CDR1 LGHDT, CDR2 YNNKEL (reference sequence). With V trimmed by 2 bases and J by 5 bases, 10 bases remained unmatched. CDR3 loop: CASSQNPQGARNEQYF. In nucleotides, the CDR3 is TGTGCCAGCAGCCAAAACCCACAGGGGGCGAGAAACGAGCAGTACTTC.

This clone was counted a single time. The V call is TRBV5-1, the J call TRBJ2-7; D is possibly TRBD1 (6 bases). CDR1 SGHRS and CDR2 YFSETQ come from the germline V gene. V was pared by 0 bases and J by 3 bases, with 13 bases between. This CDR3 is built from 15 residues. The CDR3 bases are TGCGCCAGCAGCTTGGCGGCACAGGGAATCTACGAGCAGTACTTC. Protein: CASSLAAQGIYEQYF.

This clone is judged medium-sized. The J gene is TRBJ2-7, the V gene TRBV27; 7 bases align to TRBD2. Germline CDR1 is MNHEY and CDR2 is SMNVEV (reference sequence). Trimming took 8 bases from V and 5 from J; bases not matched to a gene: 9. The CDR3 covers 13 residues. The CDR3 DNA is TGTGCCAGCCGCACAAGCGGGGTAAACGAGCAGTACTTC. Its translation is CASRTSGVNEQYF.

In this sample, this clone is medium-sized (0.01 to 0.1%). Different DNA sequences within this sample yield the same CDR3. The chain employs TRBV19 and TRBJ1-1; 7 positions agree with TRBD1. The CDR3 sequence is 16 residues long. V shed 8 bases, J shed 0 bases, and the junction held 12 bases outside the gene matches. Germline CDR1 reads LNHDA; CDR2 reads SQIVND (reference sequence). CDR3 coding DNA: TGTGCCAGTTCCCTTTTTGAGGGGGCGGTGAACACTGAAGCTTTCTTT. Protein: CASSLFEGAVNTEAFF.

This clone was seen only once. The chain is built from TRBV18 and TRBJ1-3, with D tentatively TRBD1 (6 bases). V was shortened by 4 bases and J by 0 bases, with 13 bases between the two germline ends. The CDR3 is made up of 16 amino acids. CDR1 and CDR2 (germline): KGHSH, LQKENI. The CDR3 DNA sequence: TGTGCCAGCTCACTCAGGACAGTGGGCTCTGGAAACACCATATATTTT. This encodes CASSLRTVGSGNTIYF.

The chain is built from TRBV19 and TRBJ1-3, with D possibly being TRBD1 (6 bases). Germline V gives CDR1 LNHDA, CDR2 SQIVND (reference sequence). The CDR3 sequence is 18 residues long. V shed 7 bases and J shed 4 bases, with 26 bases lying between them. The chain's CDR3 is CASNEGVLTLGSGNTIYF. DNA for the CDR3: TGTGCCAGTAACGAGGGGGTCTTAACCTTGGGGTCCGGAAACACCATATATTTT.

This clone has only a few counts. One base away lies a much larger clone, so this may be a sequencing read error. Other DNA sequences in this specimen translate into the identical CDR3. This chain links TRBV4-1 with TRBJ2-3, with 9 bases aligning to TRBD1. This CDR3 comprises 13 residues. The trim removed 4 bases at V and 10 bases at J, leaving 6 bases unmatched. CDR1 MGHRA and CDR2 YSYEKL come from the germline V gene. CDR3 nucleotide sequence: TGCGCCAGCAGCCCCAGGACAGGGGATCCGCAGTATTTT. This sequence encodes CASSPRTGDPQYF.

The CDR3 loop is CASGGNSPLHF. The CDR3 bases are TGTGCCAGCGGCGGGAATTCACCCCTCCACTTT. V gene TRBV6-1 combines with J gene TRBJ1-6; D gene ambiguous. Germline V gene data show CDR1 as MNHNS and CDR2 as SASEGT. The CDR3 sequence is 11 residues long. Trimming pared 8 bases from V and 7 bases from J, leaving 6 bases between.

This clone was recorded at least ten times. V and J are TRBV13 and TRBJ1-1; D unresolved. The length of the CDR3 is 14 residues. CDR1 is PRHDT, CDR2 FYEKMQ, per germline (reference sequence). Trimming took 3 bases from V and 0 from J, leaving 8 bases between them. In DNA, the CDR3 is TGTGCCAGCAGCTTTAAAGGTCTGAACACTGAAGCTTTCTTT. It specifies CASSFKGLNTEAFF.

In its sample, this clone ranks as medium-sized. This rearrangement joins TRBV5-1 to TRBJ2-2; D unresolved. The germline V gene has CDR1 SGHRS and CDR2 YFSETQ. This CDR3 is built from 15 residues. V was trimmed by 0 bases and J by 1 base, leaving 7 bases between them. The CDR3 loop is CASSLVGQNTGELFF. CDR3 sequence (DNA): TGCGCCAGCAGCTTGGTGGGCCAGAACACCGGGGAGCTGTTTTTT.

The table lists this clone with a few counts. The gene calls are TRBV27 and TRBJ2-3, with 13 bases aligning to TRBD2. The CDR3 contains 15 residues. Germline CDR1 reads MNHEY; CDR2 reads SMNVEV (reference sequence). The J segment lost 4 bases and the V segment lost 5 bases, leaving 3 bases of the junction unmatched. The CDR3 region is CASSTSGRGADTQYF. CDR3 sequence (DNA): TGTGCCAGCAGTACTAGCGGGAGGGGGGCAGATACGCAGTATTTT.

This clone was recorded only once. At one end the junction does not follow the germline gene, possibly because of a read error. This chain's CDR3 is CASSFDRGGTGELFF. CDR3 coding DNA: TGTGCTAGCAGCTTCGACCGTGGGGGTACCGGGGAGCTGTTTTTT. The chain uses TRBV7-7 and TRBJ2-2, with D perhaps assigned TRBD1 or TRBD2 (5 bases each). Germline loops: CDR1 SSHAT, CDR2 FNYEAQ (reference sequence). The CDR3 totals 15 residues.

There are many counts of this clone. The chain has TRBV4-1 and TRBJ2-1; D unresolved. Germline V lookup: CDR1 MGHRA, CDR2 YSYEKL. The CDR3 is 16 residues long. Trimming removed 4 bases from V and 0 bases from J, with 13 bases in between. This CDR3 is CASSRISSSSYNEQFF. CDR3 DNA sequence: TGCGCCAGCAGCCGTATATCCTCGAGCTCCTACAATGAGCAGTTCTTC.

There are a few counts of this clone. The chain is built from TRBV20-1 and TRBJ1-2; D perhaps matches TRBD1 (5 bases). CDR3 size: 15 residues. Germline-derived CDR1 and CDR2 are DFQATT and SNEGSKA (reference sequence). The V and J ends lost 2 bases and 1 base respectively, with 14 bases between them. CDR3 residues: CSARLQGSLNYGYTF. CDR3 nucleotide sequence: TGCAGTGCTAGACTTCAGGGCTCTCTTAACTATGGCTACACCTTC.

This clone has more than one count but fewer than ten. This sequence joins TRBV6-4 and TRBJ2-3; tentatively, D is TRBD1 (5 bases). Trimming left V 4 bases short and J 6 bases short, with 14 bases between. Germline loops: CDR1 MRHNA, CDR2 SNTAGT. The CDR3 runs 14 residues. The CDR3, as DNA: TGTGCCAGCAGTGCTAAAGGGGAAGGGGATACGCAGTATTTT. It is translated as CASSAKGEGDTQYF.

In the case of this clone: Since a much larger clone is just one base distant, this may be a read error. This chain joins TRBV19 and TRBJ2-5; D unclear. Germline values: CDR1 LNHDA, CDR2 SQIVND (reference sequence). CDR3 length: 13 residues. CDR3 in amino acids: CGSSMGGGKTQYF. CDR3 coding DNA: TGTGGCAGTAGTATGGGTGGTGGGAAGACCCAGTACTTC.

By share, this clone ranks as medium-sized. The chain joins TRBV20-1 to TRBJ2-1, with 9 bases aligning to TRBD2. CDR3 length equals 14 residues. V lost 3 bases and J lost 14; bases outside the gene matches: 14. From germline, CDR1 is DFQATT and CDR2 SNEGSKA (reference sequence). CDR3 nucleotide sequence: TGCAGTGCTAGGCCCCGGTCTAGCGGGAATATTGAGTTCTTC. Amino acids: CSARPRSSGNIEFF.

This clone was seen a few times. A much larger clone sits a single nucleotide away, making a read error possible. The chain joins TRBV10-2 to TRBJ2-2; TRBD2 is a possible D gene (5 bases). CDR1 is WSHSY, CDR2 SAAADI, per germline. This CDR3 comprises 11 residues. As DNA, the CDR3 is TGCGCCAGCTCCGTCACCGGGGAGCTGCTTTTT. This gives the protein CASSVTGELLF.

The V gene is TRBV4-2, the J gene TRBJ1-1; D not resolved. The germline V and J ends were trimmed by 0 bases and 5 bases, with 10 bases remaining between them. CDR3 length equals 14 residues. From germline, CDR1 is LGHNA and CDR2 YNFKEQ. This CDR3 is CASSQDTAGTEAFF. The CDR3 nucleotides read TGTGCCAGCAGCCAAGACACAGCGGGGACTGAAGCTTTCTTT.

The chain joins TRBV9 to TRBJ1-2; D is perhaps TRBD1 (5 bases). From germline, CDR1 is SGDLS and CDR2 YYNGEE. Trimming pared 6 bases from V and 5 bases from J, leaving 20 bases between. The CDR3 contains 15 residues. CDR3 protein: CASILDGLGVYGYTF. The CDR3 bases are TGTGCCAGCATCCTCGACGGACTGGGGGTATATGGCTACACCTTC.

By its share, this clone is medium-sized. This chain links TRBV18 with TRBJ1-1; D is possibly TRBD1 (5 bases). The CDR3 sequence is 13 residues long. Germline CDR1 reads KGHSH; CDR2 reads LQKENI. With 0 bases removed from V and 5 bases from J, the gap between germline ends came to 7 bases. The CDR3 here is CASSPPGVTEAFF. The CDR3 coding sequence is TGTGCCAGCTCACCACCAGGGGTGACTGAAGCTTTCTTT.

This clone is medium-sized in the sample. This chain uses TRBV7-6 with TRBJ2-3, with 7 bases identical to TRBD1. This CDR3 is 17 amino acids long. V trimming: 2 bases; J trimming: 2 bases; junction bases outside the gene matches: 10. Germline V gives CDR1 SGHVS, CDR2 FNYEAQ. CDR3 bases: TGTGCCAGCAGCTTACTCGCAGGGGGTAGACTCACAGATACGCAGTATTTT. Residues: CASSLLAGGRLTDTQYF.

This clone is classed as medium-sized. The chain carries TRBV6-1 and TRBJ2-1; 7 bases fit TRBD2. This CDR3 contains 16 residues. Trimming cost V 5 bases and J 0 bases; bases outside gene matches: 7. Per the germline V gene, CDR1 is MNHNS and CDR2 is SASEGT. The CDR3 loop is CASSRFQRGSYNEQFF. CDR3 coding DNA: TGTGCCAGCAGTCGCTTCCAGCGGGGCTCCTACAATGAGCAGTTCTTC.

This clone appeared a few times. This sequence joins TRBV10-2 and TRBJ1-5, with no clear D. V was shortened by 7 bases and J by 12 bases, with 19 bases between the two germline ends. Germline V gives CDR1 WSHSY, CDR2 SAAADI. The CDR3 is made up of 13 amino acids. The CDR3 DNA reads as TGCGCCAGCATGGATGCAATCAATCAGAACCAGCATTTT. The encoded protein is CASMDAINQNQHF.

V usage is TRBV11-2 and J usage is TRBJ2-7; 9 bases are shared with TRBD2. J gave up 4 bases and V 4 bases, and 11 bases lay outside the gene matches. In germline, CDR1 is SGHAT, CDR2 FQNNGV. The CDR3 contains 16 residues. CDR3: CASSYMTSGGGYEQYF. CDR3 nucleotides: TGTGCCAGCAGCTATATGACTAGCGGAGGGGGATACGAGCAGTACTTC.

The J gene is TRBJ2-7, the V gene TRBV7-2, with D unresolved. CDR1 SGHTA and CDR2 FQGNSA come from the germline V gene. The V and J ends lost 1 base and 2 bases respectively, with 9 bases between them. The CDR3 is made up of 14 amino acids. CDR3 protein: CASSLVPEAYEQYF. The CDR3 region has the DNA TGTGCCAGCAGCTTAGTGCCTGAAGCCTACGAGCAGTACTTC.